This record covers a single T cell receptor (beta chain). Its antigen remains unknown. This entry is derived from a study of CXCR3-negative and CXCR3-positive naive CD8 T cells. The TRB libraries of cDNA were built by UMI-labeled 5' RACE. From its re-call of the 5' RACE reads, TCRdb lists each CDR3 protein once, without DNA. Across 100,000 or so distinct CDR3 sequences, the top ten clones capture approximately 0.38% of the sample. Germline CDR1 is SEHNR and CDR2 is FQNEAQ (reference sequence). There are 17 residues in the CDR3. Triplicates of roughly 300,000 cells were sorted from each CD8+ T cell subset. Study-level results: TRB CDR3 properties indicated TCR strength, while surface CD5 was similar across naive subsets. Comparison of naive CXCR3-negative and CXCR3-positive cells revealed similar TRBV-TRBJ usage, while memory cells differed. CXCR3-expressing naive cells carried TRB CDR3s more hydrophobic than those of CXCR3-negative naive cells. Memory CD8+ cells showed much lower diversity, while both naive subsets were comparably high.

What was sequenced was naive CXCR3+ CD8+ T cells from blood. Subset described: CD45RO-CCR7+CD27+CD95- naive CD8+ T cells expressing CXCR3 (TNR3+). The receptor's source is a human donor in good health. Some clones in this sample may be carry-over from other donors' samples. The chain has TRBV7-9 and TRBJ2-7; TCRdb's D call of TRBD1 is untestable without DNA. CDR3 loop: CASSLPLTGIYHEEQYF.